Following are 23 T cell receptor beta chains from one sample sequenced in a study of identical twins. TCRdb re-called the 5' RACE reads with MiXCR, one entry per CDR3 protein. Among fewer than 550,000 distinct CDR3 sequences, around 15% were seen once, and the ten largest hold more than 0.4%. The data also belong to a second study, concerning yellow fever vaccine responses in identical twins.

Sequencing was done on a sample of CD4+ T cells sorted from blood. These receptors were collected from a woman aged 18 to 35 in good health.

This clonotype was seen ten or more times. CDR3 bases: TGTGCCAGCAGTTTAATAGGGACAGAGACCCAGTACTTC. Its translation: CASSLIGTETQYF. This sequence joins TRBV12-3 or TRBV12-4 and TRBJ2-5; perhaps D is TRBD1 or TRBD2 (5 bases each). V lost 2 bases to trimming and J lost 4 bases, with 8 bases between them. This CDR3 comprises 13 residues.

The chain employs TRBV5-1 and TRBJ2-3; TRBD2 agrees at 7 bases. Germline V gives CDR1 SGHRS, CDR2 YFSETQ. The CDR3 runs 15 residues. The trim removed 2 bases at V and 3 bases at J, leaving 6 bases unmatched. The DNA for the CDR3 is TGCGCCAGCAGCTTCGGGGGGAGTGAGACAGATACGCAGTATTTT. Translated, it gives CASSFGGSETDTQYF.

This clonotype has a handful of counts. This chain links TRBV20-1 with TRBJ2-7; 7 bases align to TRBD2. V gave up 3 bases and J gave up 6 bases; unmatched junction bases: 14. Germline assignment: CDR1 DFQATT and CDR2 SNEGSKA (reference sequence). The CDR3 is made up of 15 amino acids. This chain's CDR3 is CSARSFGEGRAEQYF. The CDR3 coding sequence is TGCAGTGCTAGGAGCTTTGGGGAGGGTAGGGCCGAGCAGTACTTC.

J is TRBJ2-7 and V is TRBV19; TRBD1 aligns across 9 bases. J lost 6 bases, V lost 6 bases, and 6 bases had no gene match. The length of the CDR3 is 13 residues. CDR1 and CDR2 (germline): LNHDA, SQIVND (reference sequence). The CDR3 loop reads CASRDRGGSEQYF. The DNA for the CDR3 is TGTGCCAGTAGGGACAGGGGTGGAAGCGAGCAGTACTTC.

The chain recombines TRBV2 with TRBJ2-4; 11 nucleotides align to TRBD1. Germline trimming cut 6 bases from V and 6 bases from J; bases unmatched to any gene: 4. Per germline, CDR1 SNHLY and CDR2 FYNNEI. The CDR3 is 14 residues long. In DNA form, the CDR3 reads TGTGCCAGCAGGGCTGGACAGGGGGCAAACATTCAGTACTTC. Translating gives CASRAGQGANIQYF.

In its sample, this clonotype was seen a few times. V is TRBV4-1 and J is TRBJ1-4, with a weak D call TRBD1 (6 bases). The CDR3 is made up of 14 amino acids. V gave up 1 base and J gave up 7 bases, with 10 bases separating them. Germline CDR1 MGHRA, CDR2 YSYEKL. The CDR3 loop is CASSQGTDGEKLFF. The DNA for the CDR3 is TGCGCCAGCAGCCAAGGGACAGACGGTGAAAAACTGTTTTTT.

This chain links TRBV24-1 with TRBJ2-3, with D perhaps TRBD1 (5 bases). Trimming took off 3 bases at V and 5 bases at J, with 11 bases between the two ends. This CDR3 region has 14 residues. In germline, CDR1 is KGHDR, CDR2 SFDVKD. The CDR3: CATSDPAGRDTQYF. Written as DNA, the CDR3 is TGTGCCACCAGTGATCCCGCAGGGCGAGATACGCAGTATTTT.

This clonotype appeared a few times. The CDR3 nucleotides read TGTGCCAGCAGCTTAAAGGGATGGGGCTATGGCTACACCTTC. Translation: CASSLKGWGYGYTF. V and J are TRBV7-9 and TRBJ1-2; D is ambiguous. Per the germline V gene, CDR1 is SEHNR and CDR2 is FQNEAQ (reference sequence). The V end lost 2 bases, the J end lost 4 bases, and 11 bases lay between the germline ends. The CDR3 covers 14 residues.

V is TRBV20-1 and J is TRBJ2-2, with TRBD2 matching over 11 bases. The V gene's germline CDR1 is DFQATT and CDR2 SNEGSKA (reference sequence). V gave up 0 bases and J gave up 6 bases; unmatched junction bases: 3. The CDR3 sequence is 15 residues long. In nucleotides, the CDR3 is TGCAGTGCTAGAGATAGCGGGGGGGGGTCCGGGGAGCTGTTTTTT. It encodes CSARDSGGGSGELFF.

CDR3 nucleotide sequence: TGTGCCAGCAGTGGTACGCGGCAGTACTTC. Encoded protein: CASSGTRQYF. The chain links TRBV5-5 to TRBJ2-7; no firm D call. V lost 5 bases to trimming and J lost 9 bases, with 9 bases between them. From germline, CDR1 is SGHKS and CDR2 YYEKEE (reference sequence). The CDR3 is 10 amino acids.

This clonotype was counted a single time. The chain joins TRBV6-1 to TRBJ2-1, with a possible D match to TRBD1 (6 bases). Germline V lookup: CDR1 MNHNS, CDR2 SASEGT. The germline V and J ends were trimmed by 2 bases and 8 bases, with 28 bases remaining between them. This CDR3 comprises 19 residues. CDR3 nucleotide sequence: TGTGCCAGCAGTGAAAAATATTCCCTCGGACAGAGTACCTGGGATGAGCAGTTCTTC. This gives the protein CASSEKYSLGQSTWDEQFF.

This clonotype was found a few times. The V gene is TRBV13, the J gene TRBJ2-7; D uncertain. Germline V gives CDR1 PRHDT, CDR2 FYEKMQ (reference sequence). V lost 5 bases and J 4 bases, leaving 12 bases between the germline ends. The CDR3 totals 13 residues. CDR3 DNA: TGTGCCAGCAGCGGCAGTCTGAGGTACGAGCAGTACTTC. Its protein is CASSGSLRYEQYF.

The chain has TRBV6-1 and TRBJ2-7, with 7 bases aligning to TRBD2. The CDR3 contains 15 residues. The trim removed 6 bases at V and 3 bases at J, leaving 11 bases unmatched. CDR1 and CDR2 (germline): MNHNS, SASEGT. The CDR3 bases are TGTGCCAGCAGAATCGGGACTACCGTAGGCTACGAGCAGTACTTC. Translating it yields CASRIGTTVGYEQYF.

The chain couples TRBV6-1 to TRBJ2-2; possibly TRBD1 for D (5 bases). Trimming took 6 bases from V and 5 from J, leaving 13 bases between them. The germline gives CDR1 MNHNS, CDR2 SASEGT. The CDR3 spans 14 residues. CDR3 sequence (DNA): TGTGCCAGCAGAAACCCTGGGGCAACCGGGGAGCTGTTTTTT. This translates into CASRNPGATGELFF.

This clonotype was observed at least ten times. The genes are TRBV12-3 or TRBV12-4 and TRBJ1-1; possibly TRBD1 for D (6 bases). This CDR3 region has 14 residues. Trimming cost V 6 bases and J 1 base, with 12 bases left between them. CDR3: CASSQTGTNTEAFF. The DNA of the CDR3 is TGTGCCAGCAGCCAGACAGGCACGAACACTGAAGCTTTCTTT.

This chain uses TRBV12-3 or TRBV12-4 with TRBJ2-2; maybe TRBD1 (6 bases). V shed 6 bases and J shed 7 bases, with 12 bases lying between them. The CDR3 extends over 13 amino acids. The CDR3 loop is CASSPRGHGELFF. CDR3 coding DNA: TGTGCCAGCAGCCCCAGGGGCCACGGGGAGCTGTTTTTT.

This clonotype was recorded many times. This chain uses TRBV5-8 with TRBJ2-4, with a weak D call TRBD1 (6 bases). This CDR3 has 15 residues. V lost 4 bases, J lost 6 bases, and 17 bases lay in between. Germline CDR1 reads SGHTS; CDR2 reads YDEGEE. CDR3 nucleotide sequence: TGTGCCAGCAGCGTAGTTACAGGGTTCGCAAACATTCAGTACTTC. Its translation is CASSVVTGFANIQYF.

This chain joins TRBV7-2 and TRBJ1-2, with D unresolved. Trimming stripped 1 base from V and 5 bases from J, with 8 bases between. The CDR3 contains 13 residues. Germline values: CDR1 SGHTA, CDR2 FQGNSA. The CDR3 region has the DNA TGTGCCAGCAGCTTAGTCGGAACTTATGGCTACACCTTC. As protein: CASSLVGTYGYTF.

V is TRBV12-3 or TRBV12-4 and J is TRBJ2-3, with D perhaps matching TRBD1 (5 bases). This CDR3 is 17 amino acids long. The germline V and J ends were trimmed by 5 bases and 0 bases, with 18 bases remaining between them. The CDR3 region is CASSPIARQPSTDTQYF. CDR3 nucleotides: TGTGCCAGCAGTCCCATAGCCCGACAGCCTAGCACAGATACGCAGTATTTT.

This clonotype was observed a handful of times. V gene TRBV20-1 combines with J gene TRBJ2-1; TRBD2 might be the D (5 bases). Trimming left V 1 base short and J 7 bases short, with 14 bases between. The CDR3 length is 14 residues. Germline assignment: CDR1 DFQATT and CDR2 SNEGSKA (reference sequence). The CDR3 spells CSARGLFPGNEQFF. The CDR3 DNA reads as TGCAGTGCTAGAGGACTATTCCCTGGTAATGAGCAGTTCTTC.

The rearrangement links TRBV5-4 to TRBJ2-1, with 9 positions matching TRBD2. Germline V gives CDR1 SGHNT, CDR2 YYREEE (reference sequence). After removal of 1 base from V and 4 bases from J, the junction contained 9 bases not matched to a gene. The CDR3 has 17 amino acids. The CDR3 bases are TGTGCCAGCAGCTTGACCAGACAGACTAGCGGATACAATGAGCAGTTCTTC. Translation gives CASSLTRQTSGYNEQFF.

This clonotype was seen a few times. This sequence joins TRBV5-1 and TRBJ1-2, with D perhaps TRBD1 (5 bases). The CDR3 is 15 amino acids. CDR1 is SGHRS, CDR2 YFSETQ, per germline. Trimming took off 0 bases at V and 7 bases at J, with 16 bases between the two ends. DNA of the CDR3: TGCGCCAGCAGCTTGGCCGGGGGGATCCTGGGTGGCTACACCTTC. It encodes CASSLAGGILGGYTF.

The chain joins TRBV4-1 to TRBJ1-3; the D is unclear. Looked up from germline, CDR1 is MGHRA and CDR2 is YSYEKL. The ends were cut back, 4 bases at V and 0 bases at J, with 10 bases in the middle. The CDR3 is made up of 15 amino acids. The CDR3 region has the DNA TGCGCCAGCAGCCCACTTTTCATCTCTGGAAACACCATATATTTT. This sequence encodes CASSPLFISGNTIYF.